The text below deals with one T cell receptor beta chain. Per the germline V gene, CDR1 is SGHTA and CDR2 is FQGNSA. V was clipped by 5 bases and J by 3 bases; unmatched bases: 7. The CDR3 runs to 16 residues. Libraries were prepared by immunoSEQ multiplex PCR; TCRdb keeps only in-frame clonotypes and omits some of them. Of about 540,000 clones in the sample, approximately 80% were seen once. This entry belongs to a study of shared T cell receptors in the human thymus. These data also formed part of another study, on human thymus T cells. That work contributes: Thymic tissue was derived from resections collected during corrective heart surgery. Usage of V and J genes appeared biased in thymic and blood repertoires. Among unrelated individuals, related research reported thymic repertoires that overlapped highly.

V gene TRBV7-2 combines with J gene TRBJ2-1, with 10 bases identical to TRBD2. The sequenced material came from thymocytes. The TCR originated in a boy under two years old with a congenital heart defect. CDR3 coding DNA: TGTGCCAGCAGCAAACTAGCGGGATTCCTCTACAATGAGCAGTTCTTC. This encodes CASSKLAGFLYNEQFF.